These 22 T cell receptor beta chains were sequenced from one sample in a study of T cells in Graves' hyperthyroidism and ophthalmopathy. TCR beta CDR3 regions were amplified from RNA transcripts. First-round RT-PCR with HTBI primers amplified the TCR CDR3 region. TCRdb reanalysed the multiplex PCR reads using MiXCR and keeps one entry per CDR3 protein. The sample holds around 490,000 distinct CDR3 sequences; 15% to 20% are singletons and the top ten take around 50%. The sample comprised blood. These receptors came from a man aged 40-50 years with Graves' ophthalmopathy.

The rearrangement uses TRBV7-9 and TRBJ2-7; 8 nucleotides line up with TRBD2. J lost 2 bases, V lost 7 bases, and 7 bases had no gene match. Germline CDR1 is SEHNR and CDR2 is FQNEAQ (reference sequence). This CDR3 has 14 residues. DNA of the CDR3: TGTGCCAGCACTGAGCGGGGGAATCCCTACGAGCAGTACTTC. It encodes CASTERGNPYEQYF.

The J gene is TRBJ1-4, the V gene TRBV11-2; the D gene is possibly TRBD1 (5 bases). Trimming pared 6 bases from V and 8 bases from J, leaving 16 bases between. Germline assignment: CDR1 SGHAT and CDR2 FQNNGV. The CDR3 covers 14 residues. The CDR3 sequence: CASRKLGTDEKLFF. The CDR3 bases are TGTGCCAGCAGAAAGCTGGGGACCGACGAAAAACTGTTTTTT. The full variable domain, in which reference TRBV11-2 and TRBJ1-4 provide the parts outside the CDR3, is EAGVAQSPRYKIIEKRQSVAFWCNPISGHATLYWYQQILGQGPKLLIQFQNNGVVDDSQLPKDRFSAERLKGVDSTLKIQPAKLEDSAVYLCASRKLGTDEKLFFGSGTQLSVL.

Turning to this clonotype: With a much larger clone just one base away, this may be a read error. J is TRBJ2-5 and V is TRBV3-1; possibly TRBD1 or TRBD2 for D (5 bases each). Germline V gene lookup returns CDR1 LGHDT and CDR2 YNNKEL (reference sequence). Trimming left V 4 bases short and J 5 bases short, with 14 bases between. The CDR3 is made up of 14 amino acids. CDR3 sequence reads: CASSPSGTRETQYF. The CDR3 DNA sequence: TGTGCCAGCAGCCCCTCAGGGACGAGGGAGACCCAGTACTTC.

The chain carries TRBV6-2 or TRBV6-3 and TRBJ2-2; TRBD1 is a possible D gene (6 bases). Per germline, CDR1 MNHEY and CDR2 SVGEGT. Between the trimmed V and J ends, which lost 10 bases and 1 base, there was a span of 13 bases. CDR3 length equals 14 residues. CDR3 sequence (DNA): TGTGCCACCGTTTCGACAGGGAACACCGGGGAGCTGTTTTTT. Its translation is CATVSTGNTGELFF.

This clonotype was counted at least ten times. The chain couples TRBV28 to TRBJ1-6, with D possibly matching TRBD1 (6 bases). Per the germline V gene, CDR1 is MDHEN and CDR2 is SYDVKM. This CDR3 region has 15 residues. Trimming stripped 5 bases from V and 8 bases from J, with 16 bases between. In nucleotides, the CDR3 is TGTGCCAGCAGTGCTCACAGGGTCGGGGATTCACCCCTCCACTTT. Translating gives CASSAHRVGDSPLHF. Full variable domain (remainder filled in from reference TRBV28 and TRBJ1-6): DVKVTQSSRYLVKRTGEKVFLECVQDMDHENMFWYRQDPGLGLRLIYFSYDVKMKEKGDIPEGYSVSREKKERFSLILESASTNQTSMYLCASSAHRVGDSPLHFGNGTRLTVT.

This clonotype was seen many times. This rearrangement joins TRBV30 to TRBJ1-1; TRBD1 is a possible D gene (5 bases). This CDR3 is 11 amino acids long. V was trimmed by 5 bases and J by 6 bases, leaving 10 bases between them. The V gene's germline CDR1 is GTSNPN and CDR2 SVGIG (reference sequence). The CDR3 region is CAWGPGPEAFF. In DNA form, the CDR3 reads TGTGCCTGGGGTCCGGGACCTGAAGCTTTCTTT.

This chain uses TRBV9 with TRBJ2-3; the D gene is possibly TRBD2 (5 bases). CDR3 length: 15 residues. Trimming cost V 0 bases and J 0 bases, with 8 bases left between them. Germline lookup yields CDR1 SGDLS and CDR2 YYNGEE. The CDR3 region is CASSVGPGSTDTQYF. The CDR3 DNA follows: TGTGCCAGCAGCGTAGGTCCGGGAAGCACAGATACGCAGTATTTT.

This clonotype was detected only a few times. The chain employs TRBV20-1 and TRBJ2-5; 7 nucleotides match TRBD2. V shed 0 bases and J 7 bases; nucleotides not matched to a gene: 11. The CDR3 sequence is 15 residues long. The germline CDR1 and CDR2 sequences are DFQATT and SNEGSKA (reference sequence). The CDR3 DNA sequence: TGCAGTGCTAGAGAATCGGGGGGAGGTGTTTTGACCCAGTACTTC. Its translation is CSARESGGGVLTQYF.

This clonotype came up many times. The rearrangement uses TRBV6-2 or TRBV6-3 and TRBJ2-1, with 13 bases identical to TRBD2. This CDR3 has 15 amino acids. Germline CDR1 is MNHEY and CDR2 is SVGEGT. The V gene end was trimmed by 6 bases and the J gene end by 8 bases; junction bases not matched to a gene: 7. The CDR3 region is CASSLGLAGAYEQFF. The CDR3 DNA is TGTGCCAGCAGCCTAGGACTAGCGGGAGCGTATGAGCAGTTCTTC.

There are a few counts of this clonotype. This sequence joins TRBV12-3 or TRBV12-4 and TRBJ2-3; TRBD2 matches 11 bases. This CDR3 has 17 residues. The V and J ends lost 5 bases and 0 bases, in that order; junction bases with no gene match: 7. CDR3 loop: CASSLGLAAASTDTQYF. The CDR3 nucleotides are TGTGCCAGCAGTCTGGGACTAGCGGCTGCTAGCACAGATACGCAGTATTTT.

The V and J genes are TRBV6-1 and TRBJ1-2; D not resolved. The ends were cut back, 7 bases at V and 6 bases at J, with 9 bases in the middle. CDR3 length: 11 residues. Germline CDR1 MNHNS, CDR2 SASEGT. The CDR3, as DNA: TGTGCCAGCAAATTCGGAAATGGCTACACCTTC. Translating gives CASKFGNGYTF.

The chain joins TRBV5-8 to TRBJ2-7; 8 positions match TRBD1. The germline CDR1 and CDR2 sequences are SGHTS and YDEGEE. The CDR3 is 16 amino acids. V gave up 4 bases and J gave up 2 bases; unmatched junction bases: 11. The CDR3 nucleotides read TGTGCCAGCAGCCTCACACCCGGGACAGGAGCCTACGAGCAGTACTTC. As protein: CASSLTPGTGAYEQYF.

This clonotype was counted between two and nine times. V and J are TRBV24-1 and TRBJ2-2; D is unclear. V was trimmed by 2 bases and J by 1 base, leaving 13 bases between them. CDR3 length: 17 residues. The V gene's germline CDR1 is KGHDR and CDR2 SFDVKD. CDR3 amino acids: CATSDWRRLKNTGELFF. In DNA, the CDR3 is TGTGCCACCAGTGATTGGCGGCGCCTCAAGAACACCGGGGAGCTGTTTTTT.

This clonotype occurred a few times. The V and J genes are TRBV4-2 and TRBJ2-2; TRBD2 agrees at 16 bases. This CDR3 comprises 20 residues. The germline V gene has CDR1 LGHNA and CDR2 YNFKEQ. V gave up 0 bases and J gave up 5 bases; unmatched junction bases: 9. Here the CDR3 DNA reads TGTGCCAGCAGCCAAGATCGAGGGGGACTAGCGGGAGGGAGGACCGGGGAGCTGTTTTTT. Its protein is CASSQDRGGLAGGRTGELFF.

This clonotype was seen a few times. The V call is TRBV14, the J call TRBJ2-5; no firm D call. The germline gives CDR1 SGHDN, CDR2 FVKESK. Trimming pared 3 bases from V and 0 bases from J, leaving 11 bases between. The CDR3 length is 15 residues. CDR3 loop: CASSHQDGYQETQYF. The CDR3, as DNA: TGTGCCAGCAGCCACCAGGACGGGTACCAAGAGACCCAGTACTTC. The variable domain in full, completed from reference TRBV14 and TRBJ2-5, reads EAGVTQFPSHSVIEKGQTVTLRCDPISGHDNLYWYRRVMGKEIKFLLHFVKESKQDESGMPNNRFLAERTGGTYSTLKVQPAELEDSGVYFCASSHQDGYQETQYFGPGTRLLVL.

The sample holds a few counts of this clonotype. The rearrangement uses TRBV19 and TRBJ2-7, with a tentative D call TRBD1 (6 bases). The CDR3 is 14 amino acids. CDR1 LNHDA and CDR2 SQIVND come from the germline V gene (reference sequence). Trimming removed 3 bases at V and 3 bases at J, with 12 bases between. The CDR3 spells CASSIPGHFYEQYF. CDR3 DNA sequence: TGTGCCAGTAGTATTCCGGGACACTTCTACGAGCAGTACTTC.

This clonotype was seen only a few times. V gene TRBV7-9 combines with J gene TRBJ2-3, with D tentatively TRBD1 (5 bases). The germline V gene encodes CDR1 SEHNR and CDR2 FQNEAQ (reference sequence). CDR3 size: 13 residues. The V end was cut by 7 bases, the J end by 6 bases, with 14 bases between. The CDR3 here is CASILTDTDTQYF. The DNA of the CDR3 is TGTGCCAGCATCCTCACGGACACTGATACGCAGTATTTT.

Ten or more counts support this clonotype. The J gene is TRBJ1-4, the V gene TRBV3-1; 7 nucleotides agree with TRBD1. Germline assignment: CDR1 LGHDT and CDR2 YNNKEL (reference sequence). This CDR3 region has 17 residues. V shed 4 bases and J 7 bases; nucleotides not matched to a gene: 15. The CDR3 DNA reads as TGTGCCAGCAGCCTTCGGACAGGAGGACAAGCCACTGAAAAACTGTTTTTT. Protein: CASSLRTGGQATEKLFF.

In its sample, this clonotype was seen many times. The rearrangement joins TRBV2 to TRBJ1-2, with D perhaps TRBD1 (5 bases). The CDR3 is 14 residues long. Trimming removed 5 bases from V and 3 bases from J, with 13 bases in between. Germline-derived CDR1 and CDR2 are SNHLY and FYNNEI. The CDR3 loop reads CASSQGTDYYGYTF. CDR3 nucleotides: TGTGCCAGCAGTCAAGGGACTGACTACTATGGCTACACCTTC. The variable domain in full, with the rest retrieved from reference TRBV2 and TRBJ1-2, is EPEVTQTPSHQVTQMGQEVILRCVPISNHLYFYWYRQILGQKVEFLVSFYNNEISEKSEIFDDQFSVERPDGSNFTLKIRSTKLEDSAMYFCASSQGTDYYGYTFGSGTRLTVV.

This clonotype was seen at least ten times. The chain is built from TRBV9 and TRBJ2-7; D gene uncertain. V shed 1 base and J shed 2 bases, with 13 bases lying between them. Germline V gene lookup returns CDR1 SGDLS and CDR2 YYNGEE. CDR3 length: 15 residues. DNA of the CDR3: TGTGCCAGCAGCGTAAGCCTGGAGCTCGCCTACGAGCAGTACTTC. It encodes CASSVSLELAYEQYF.

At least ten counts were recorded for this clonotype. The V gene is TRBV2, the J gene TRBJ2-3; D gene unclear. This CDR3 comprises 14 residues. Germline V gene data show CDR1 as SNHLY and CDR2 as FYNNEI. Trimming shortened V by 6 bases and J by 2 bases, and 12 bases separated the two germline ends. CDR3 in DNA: TGTGCCAGCAGCCCCAACGGGCTCACAGATACGCAGTATTTT. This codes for CASSPNGLTDTQYF.

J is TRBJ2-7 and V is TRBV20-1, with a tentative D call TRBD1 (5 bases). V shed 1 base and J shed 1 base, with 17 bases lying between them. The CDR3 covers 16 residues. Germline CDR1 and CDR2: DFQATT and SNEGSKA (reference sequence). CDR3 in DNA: TGCAGTGCTAGAGTCATGGGGCAGATTTTTTCCTACGAGCAGTACTTC. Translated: CSARVMGQIFSYEQYF.